This TCR beta chain was captured in a study of T cells after yellow fever vaccination. Study observations and caveats: Contaminating bulk clonotypes could be abundant in FACS-sorted repertoires.

MiXCR, run by TCRdb on the 5' RACE reads, gives a single entry per CDR3 protein. The profile covers around 31,000 distinct CDR3 sequences, with about 10% appearing a single time and around 12% taken by the ten largest. This clonotype was counted at least ten times. CDR3 size: 17 residues. Unmatched junction bases numbered 7, after V lost 7 bases and J lost 0 bases. Germline-derived CDR1 and CDR2 are SGHVS and FQNEAQ. The gene calls are TRBV7-8 and TRBJ2-6; 9 bases are a match to TRBD2. This sequence originates from a young man who received the YFV17D yellow fever vaccine. Sequenced material: PBMCs, either bulk or a sorted T-cell subset (CD4+, CD8+, memory, or dextramer-sorted; not recorded which), taken less than 16 days after the first yellow fever vaccination. The CDR3 loop reads CASNRLAANSGANVLTF. CDR3 in DNA: TGTGCCAGCAATAGACTAGCGGCTAACTCTGGGGCCAACGTCCTGACTTTC.